These T cell receptor beta chains were read from a single sample in a study of T cell responses to AZD1222 COVID-19 vaccine. Method: immunoSEQ multiplex PCR; TCRdb's copy keeps in-frame clones and lacks some. The sample carries roughly 140,000 clones, approximately 94% recorded once. The starting material was peripheral blood, obtained on day 0 of AZD1222 vaccination. These receptors came from an adult in good health. Both conserved end residues are part of each CDR3. The D gene is left open where the match is weak. Clone size is given for some rows only: seen once, a few or many times, or a class if the clone is expanded.

D	size	V	J	DNA	CDR3
TRBD1	once	TRBV6-2/TRBV6-3	TRBJ2-2	TGTGCCAGCAGCACGGGACAGGGGGCCGGGGAGCTGTTTTTT	CASSTGQGAGELFF
NA	NA	TRBV5-1	TRBJ2-5	TGCGCCAGCGGGATCGGTGGGCAGAGCCAAGAGACCCAGTACTTC	CASGIGGQSQETQYF
TRBD1	NA	TRBV7-6	TRBJ2-7	TGTGCCAGCAGCCTAAGGGGGGGACAGGGCTTCTACGAGCAGTACTTC	CASSLRGGQGFYEQYF
NA	NA	TRBV4-1	TRBJ2-1	TGCGCCAGCAGCCAACAAAGGACGGGGAATGAGCAGTTCTTC	CASSQQRTGNEQFF
NA	NA	TRBV5-4	TRBJ1-6	TGTGCCAGCAGCCCGGACATAGGAGATTCACCCCTCCACTTT	CASSPDIGDSPLHF
NA	NA	TRBV27	TRBJ1-2	TGTGCCAGCAGTTTATGGGGCAGGGTGAGCGATGGCTACACCTTC	CASSLWGRVSDGYTF
NA	NA	TRBV5-5	TRBJ1-1	TGTGCCAGCAGCTTGTTGCGGGTCCGGGTGATGGCTGAAGCTTTCTTT	CASSLLRVRVMAEAFF
TRBD2	NA	TRBV11-3	TRBJ2-3	TGTGCCAGCAGCACCGGGACTACGGGCGGCACAGATACGCAGTATTTT	CASSTGTTGGTDTQYF
NA	NA	TRBV27	TRBJ2-1	TGTGCCAGCAGAATGTCCCCCCTAGGTCGGGGGCAGTTCTTC	CASRMSPLGRGQFF
TRBD1	once	TRBV7-9	TRBJ1-4	TGTGCCAGCAGCTTGTACCCAGGGGGCGATCTTGAAAAACTGTTTTTT	CASSLYPGGDLEKLFF
NA	NA	TRBV6-5	TRBJ2-7	TGTGCCAGCGGACGGGACTCCCGAGCCTACGAGCAGTACTTC	CASGRDSRAYEQYF
NA	NA	TRBV5-1	TRBJ2-5	TGCGCCAGCAGCTTAGGACGGACGCAAGAGACCCAGTACTTC	CASSLGRTQETQYF
TRBD1	NA	TRBV4-1	TRBJ2-2	TGCGCCAGCAGCCAAGTGCCGACAGGGGGGACCGGGGAGCTGTTTTTT	CASSQVPTGGTGELFF
NA	NA	TRBV7-6	TRBJ2-7	TGTGCCAGCAGCTTAAGAGCGGTGAGCTCCTACGAGCAGTACTTC	CASSLRAVSSYEQYF
NA	once	TRBV2	TRBJ1-5	TGTGCCAGCCGCCGGGACGGCAATCAGCCCCAGCATTTT	CASRRDGNQPQHF
TRBD1	few	TRBV4-3	TRBJ1-6	TGCGCCAGCAGCCAAGCTGGAGGGGGCCTAGATTCACCCCTCCACTTT	CASSQAGGGLDSPLHF
TRBD1	NA	TRBV5-8	TRBJ2-7	TGTGCCAGCAGCTTGAGGGGGCTTGCCTACGAGCAGTACTTC	CASSLRGLAYEQYF
NA	NA	TRBV10-3	TRBJ1-5	TGTGCCATCAGTGAGGCCCCAGGGTTTCAGCCCCAGCATTTT	CAISEAPGFQPQHF
NA	NA	TRBV10-2	TRBJ1-5	TGCGCCAGCAAAGACCAGGGTCAGCCCCAGCATTTT	CASKDQGQPQHF
NA	NA	TRBV18	TRBJ2-5	TGTGCCAGCTCACGGGCTTTTCGGCCGAAAGGGATGGAGACCCAGTACTTC	CASSRAFRPKGMETQYF
NA	NA	TRBV6-1	TRBJ1-1	TGTGCCAGCAGTGAGGCAGGATCTGAAGCTTTCTTT	CASSEAGSEAFF
NA	NA	TRBV18	TRBJ2-2	TGTGCCAGCTCAGCCGGGGTCACCGGGGAGCTGTTTTTT	CASSAGVTGELFF